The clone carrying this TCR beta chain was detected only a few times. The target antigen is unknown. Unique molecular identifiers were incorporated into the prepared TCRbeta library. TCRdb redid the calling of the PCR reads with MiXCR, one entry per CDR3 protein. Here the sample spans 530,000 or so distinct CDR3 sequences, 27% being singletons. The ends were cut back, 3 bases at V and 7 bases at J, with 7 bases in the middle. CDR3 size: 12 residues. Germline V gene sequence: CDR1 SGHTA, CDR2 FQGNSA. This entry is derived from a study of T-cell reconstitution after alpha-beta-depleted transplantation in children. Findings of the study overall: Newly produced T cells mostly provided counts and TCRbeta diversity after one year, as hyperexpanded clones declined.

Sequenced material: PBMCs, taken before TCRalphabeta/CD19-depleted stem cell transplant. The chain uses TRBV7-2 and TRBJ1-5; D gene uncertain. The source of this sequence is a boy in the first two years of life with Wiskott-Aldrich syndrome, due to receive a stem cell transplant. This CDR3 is CASSFGFQPQHF. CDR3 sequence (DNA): TGTGCCAGCAGCTTTGGGTTCCAGCCCCAGCATTTT.